This T cell receptor beta chain was identified during a study of blood T cell repertoires in COVID-19. Turning to the study itself: Whether acute or convalescent, the COVID-19 samples came from the United States, Italy and Spain. Nucleic acid was either cDNA or gDNA, and it came from T cells, B-cell-depleted T cells, or PBMCs.

Here immunoSEQ multiplex PCR was the method, and the copy in TCRdb shows in-frame clones only, minus some. The table lists 300,000 to 350,000 clones, approximately 91% of them singletons. V was trimmed by 0 bases and J by 0 bases, leaving 9 bases between them. This CDR3 comprises 15 residues. CDR1 and CDR2 (germline): KGHSH, LQKENI. Self-reported history from a screening survey and questionnaire set each donor's cohort. Someone with COVID-19 had been met by exposed participants within 2 weeks before study entry. What was sequenced was PBMCs or T cells enriched from blood (not recorded which). The rearrangement joins TRBV18 to TRBJ2-7; D not certain. The TCR was taken from a woman between 25 and 40 years old who had been exposed to COVID-19. The chain's CDR3 is CASSPPLTVSYEQYF. As DNA, the CDR3 is TGTGCCAGCTCACCACCGCTAACAGTCTCCTACGAGCAGTACTTC.